The clone carrying this T cell receptor (beta chain) occurred a few times. The sample comes from a study of T-cell memory formation after mild COVID-19. MiXCR, applied by TCRdb to the 5' RACE reads, yields one record per CDR3 protein. Of fewer than 50,000 distinct CDR3 sequences in the sample, more than 9% are singletons; the top ten hold approximately 12%. This clonotype originated in an adult woman who had mild COVID-19 (a few samples of this study predate the infection). Cell type and time point are not known. Input material: PBMCs or a T cell subset sorted from them (not recorded which).

In nucleotides, the CDR3 is TGTGCCAGCTCACCCGACGGGGGCTTAAAAGCTTTCTTT. It is translated as CASSPDGGLKAFF. This sequence joins TRBV18 and TRBJ1-1; D may be TRBD1 (6 bases). This CDR3 is built from 13 residues. Germline CDR1 is KGHSH and CDR2 is LQKENI. The V end lost 3 bases, the J end lost 9 bases, and 14 bases lay between the germline ends.